The present T cell receptor (beta chain) was sequenced within a study of control samples from healthy donors and cancer patients. Libraries were prepared by immunoSEQ multiplex PCR; TCRdb keeps only in-frame clonotypes and omits some of them. In the table there are about 120,000 clones, 80% to 95% of which are singletons. V lost 5 bases, J lost 2 bases, and 16 bases lay in between. Germline values: CDR1 KGHSH, CDR2 LQKENI. This CDR3 has 15 amino acids. This chain uses TRBV18 with TRBJ2-7, with D possibly TRBD1 on 6 matching bases. The TCR was taken from a man aged 18 to 30 in good health. The sequencing input was blood. CDR3 bases: TGTGCCAGCTCAAAACAGGGAGATAAGACCTACGAGCAGTACTTC. This encodes CASSKQGDKTYEQYF.